The clone carrying this T cell receptor beta chain was recorded a few times. What it recognizes is unknown. The same CDR3 can be traced to other DNA sequences in this sample. This sample was included in a study of vaccination effects on CD4 cells after COVID-19. Study background: Either the mRNA-1273 or the BNT162b2 vaccine was given to participants as two doses.

TCRdb keeps only in-frame clones here, not all; method: immunoSEQ multiplex PCR. The repertoire has around 71,000 clones, around 76% of them found once; the top ten carry about 4%. Antigen-specific CD4+ T cells were first expanded with viral peptide pools by the ViraFEST assay and only then sequenced. The culture ran for roughly ten days before CD4+ T cells were isolated. The study found no prior SARS-CoV-2 infection in the vaccine recipients, who tested negative for nucleocapsid antibodies. Cultivation was performed at a few million PBMC per well with approximately 10 IU/ml IL-2 and approximately 9.2 ug/ml peptides added. Each culture had half its medium swapped for IL-2 medium on days 3 and 7. Per germline, CDR1 SEHNR and CDR2 FQNEAQ (reference sequence). V was clipped by 3 bases and J by 0 bases; unmatched bases: 1. The CDR3 length is 14 residues. Findings of the study overall: Clones of infection and vaccine origin contracted markedly late after vaccination.

The sample in question was CD4+ T cells from PBMCs cultured with HCoV-OC43 spike peptides, obtained before COVID-19 vaccination. Subset reported: HCoV-OC43 spike overlapping peptide pool stimulation. This TCR was recovered from a human donor who received a COVID-19 vaccine. This chain joins TRBV7-9 and TRBJ1-1; 7 bases agree with TRBD1. This chain's CDR3 is CASSLGQMNTEAFF. CDR3 bases: TGTGCCAGCAGCTTGGGACAGATGAACACTGAAGCTTTCTTT.